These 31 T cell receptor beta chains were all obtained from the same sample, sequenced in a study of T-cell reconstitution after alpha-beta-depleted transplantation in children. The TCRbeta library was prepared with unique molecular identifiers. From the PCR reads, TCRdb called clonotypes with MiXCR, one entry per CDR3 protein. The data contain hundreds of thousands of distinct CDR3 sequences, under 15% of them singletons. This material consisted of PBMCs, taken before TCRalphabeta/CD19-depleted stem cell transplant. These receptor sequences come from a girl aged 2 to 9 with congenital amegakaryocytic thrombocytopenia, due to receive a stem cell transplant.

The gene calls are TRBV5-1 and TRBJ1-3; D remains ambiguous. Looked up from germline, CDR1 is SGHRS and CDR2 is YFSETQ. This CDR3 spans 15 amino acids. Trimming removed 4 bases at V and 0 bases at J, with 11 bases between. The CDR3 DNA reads TGCGCCAGCAGCGTTTCGGGGTCCTCTGGAAACACCATATATTTT. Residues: CASSVSGSSGNTIYF.

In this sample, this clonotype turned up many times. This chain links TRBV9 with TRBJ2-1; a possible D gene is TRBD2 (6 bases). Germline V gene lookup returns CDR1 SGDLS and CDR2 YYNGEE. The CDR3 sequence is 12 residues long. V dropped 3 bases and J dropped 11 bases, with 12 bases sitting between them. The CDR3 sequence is CASSGGGPQQFF. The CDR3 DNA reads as TGTGCCAGCAGCGGAGGAGGGCCTCAGCAGTTCTTC.

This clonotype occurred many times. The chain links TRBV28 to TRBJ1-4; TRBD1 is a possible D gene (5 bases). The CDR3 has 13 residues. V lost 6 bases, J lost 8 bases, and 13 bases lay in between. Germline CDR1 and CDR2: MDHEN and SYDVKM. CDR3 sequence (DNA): TGTGCCAGCAGAGGGCAGGGTGGAGAAAAACTGTTTTTT. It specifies CASRGQGGEKLFF.

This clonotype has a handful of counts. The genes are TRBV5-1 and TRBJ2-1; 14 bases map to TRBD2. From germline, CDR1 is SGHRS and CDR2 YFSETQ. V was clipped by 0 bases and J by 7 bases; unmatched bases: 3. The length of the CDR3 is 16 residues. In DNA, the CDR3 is TGCGCCAGCAGCTTGGAGGGACTAGCGGGAGCGAATGAGCAGTTCTTC. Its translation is CASSLEGLAGANEQFF.

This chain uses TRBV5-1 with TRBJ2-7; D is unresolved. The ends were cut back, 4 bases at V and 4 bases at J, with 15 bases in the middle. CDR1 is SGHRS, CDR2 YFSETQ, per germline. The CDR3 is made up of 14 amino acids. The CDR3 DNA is TGCGCCAGCAGCCCCTCTCCCGAACGGTACGAGCAGTACTTC. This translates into CASSPSPERYEQYF.

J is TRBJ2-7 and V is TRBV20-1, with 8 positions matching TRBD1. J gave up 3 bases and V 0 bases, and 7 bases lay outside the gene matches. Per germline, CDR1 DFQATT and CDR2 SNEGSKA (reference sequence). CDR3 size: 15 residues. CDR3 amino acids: CSAREGTGGHYEQYF. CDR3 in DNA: TGCAGTGCTAGAGAAGGGACAGGAGGCCACTACGAGCAGTACTTC.

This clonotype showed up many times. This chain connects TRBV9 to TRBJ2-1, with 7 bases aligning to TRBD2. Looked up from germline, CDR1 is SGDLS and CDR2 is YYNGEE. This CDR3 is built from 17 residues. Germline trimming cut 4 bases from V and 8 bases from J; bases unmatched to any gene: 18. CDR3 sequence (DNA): TGTGCCAGCAGCAAAACCATTCTCGGGACTACGATCTATGAGCAGTTCTTC. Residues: CASSKTILGTTIYEQFF.

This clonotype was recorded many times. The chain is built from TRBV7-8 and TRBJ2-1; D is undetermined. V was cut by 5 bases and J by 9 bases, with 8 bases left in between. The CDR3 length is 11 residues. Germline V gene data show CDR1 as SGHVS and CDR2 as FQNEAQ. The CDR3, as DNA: TGTGCCAGCAGCCCGTACGGTGAGCAGTTCTTC. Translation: CASSPYGEQFF.

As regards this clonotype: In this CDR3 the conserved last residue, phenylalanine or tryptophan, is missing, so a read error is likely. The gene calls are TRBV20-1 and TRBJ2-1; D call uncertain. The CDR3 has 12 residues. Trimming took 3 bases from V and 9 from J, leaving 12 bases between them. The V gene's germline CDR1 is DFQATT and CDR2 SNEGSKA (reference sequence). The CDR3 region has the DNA TGCAGTGCTAGTGAAGATTCGACTGAGCAGTTCATC. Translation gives CSASEDSTEQFI.

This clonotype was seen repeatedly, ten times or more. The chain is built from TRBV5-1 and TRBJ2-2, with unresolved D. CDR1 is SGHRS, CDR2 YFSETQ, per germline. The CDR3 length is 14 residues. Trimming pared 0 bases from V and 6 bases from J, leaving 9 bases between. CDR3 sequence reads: CASSLAPRSGELFF. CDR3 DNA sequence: TGCGCCAGCAGCTTGGCTCCTAGGTCCGGGGAGCTGTTTTTT.

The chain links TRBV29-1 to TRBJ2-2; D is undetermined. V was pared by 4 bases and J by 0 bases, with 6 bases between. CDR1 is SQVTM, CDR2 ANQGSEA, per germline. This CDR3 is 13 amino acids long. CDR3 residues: CSVGHANTGELFF. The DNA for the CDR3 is TGCAGCGTTGGACACGCGAACACCGGGGAGCTGTTTTTT.

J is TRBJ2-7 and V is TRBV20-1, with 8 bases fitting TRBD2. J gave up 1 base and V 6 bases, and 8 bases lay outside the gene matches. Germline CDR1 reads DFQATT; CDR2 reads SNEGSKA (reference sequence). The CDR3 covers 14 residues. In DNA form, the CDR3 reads TGCAGTGCCGAAGAGCGGGAGCATTCCTACGAGCAGTACTTC. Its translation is CSAEEREHSYEQYF.

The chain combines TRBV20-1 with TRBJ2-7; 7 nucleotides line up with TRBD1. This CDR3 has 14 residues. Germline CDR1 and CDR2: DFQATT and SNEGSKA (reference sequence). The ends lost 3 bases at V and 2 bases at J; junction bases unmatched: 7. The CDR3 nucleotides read TGCAGTGCTAGGGGTTGGGACAGTGCCTACGAGCAGTACTTC. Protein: CSARGWDSAYEQYF.

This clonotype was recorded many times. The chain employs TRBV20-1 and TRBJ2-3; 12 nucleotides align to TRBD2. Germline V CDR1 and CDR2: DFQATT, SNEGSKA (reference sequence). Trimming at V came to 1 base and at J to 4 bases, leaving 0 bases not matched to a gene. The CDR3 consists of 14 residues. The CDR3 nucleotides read TGCAGTGCTAGAGGACTAGCGGGAGCAGATACGCAGTATTTT. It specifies CSARGLAGADTQYF.

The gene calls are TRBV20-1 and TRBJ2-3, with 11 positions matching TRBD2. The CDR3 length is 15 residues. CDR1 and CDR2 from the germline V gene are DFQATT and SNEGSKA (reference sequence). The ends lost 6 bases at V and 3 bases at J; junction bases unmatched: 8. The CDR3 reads CSARATSGKTDTQYF. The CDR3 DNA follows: TGCAGTGCACGAGCGACTAGCGGGAAGACAGATACGCAGTATTTT.

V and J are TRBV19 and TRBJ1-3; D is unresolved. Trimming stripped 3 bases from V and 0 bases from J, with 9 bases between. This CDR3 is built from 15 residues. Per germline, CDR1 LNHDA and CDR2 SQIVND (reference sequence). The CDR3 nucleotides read TGTGCCAGTAGTATTGGACTGCTCTCTGGAAACACCATATATTTT. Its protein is CASSIGLLSGNTIYF.

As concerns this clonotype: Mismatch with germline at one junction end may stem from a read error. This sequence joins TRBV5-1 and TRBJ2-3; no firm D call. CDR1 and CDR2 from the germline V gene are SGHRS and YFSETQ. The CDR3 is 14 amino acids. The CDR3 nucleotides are TGCGCCAGCAGTTTGGCCAGATACACAGATACGCAGTATTTT. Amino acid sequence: CASSLARYTDTQYF.

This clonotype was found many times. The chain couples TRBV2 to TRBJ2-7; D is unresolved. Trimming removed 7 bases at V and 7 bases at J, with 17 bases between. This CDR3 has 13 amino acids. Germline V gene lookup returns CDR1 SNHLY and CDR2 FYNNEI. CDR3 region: CASNQWLGREQYF. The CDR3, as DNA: TGTGCCAGCAACCAATGGTTGGGTCGTGAGCAGTACTTC. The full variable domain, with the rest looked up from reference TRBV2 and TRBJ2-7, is EPEVTQTPSHQVTQMGQEVILRCVPISNHLYFYWYRQILGQKVEFLVSFYNNEISEKSEIFDDQFSVERPDGSNFTLKIRSTKLEDSAMYFCASNQWLGREQYFGPGTRLTVT.

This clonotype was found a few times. The CDR3 protein is CASSLVRRLNGELFF. In DNA form, the CDR3 reads TGTGCCAGCAGCTTAGTGCGTCGGCTCAACGGGGAGCTGTTTTTT. The chain uses TRBV7-2 and TRBJ2-2; unclear D gene. V was cut by 1 base and J by 7 bases, with 13 bases left in between. The germline CDR1 and CDR2 sequences are SGHTA and FQGNSA. This CDR3 is 15 amino acids long.

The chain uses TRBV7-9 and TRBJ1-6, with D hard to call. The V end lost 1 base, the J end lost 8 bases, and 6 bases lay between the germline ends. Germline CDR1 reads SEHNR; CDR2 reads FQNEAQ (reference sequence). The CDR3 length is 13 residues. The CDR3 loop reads CASSLERDSPLHF. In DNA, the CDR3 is TGTGCCAGCAGCTTAGAACGAGATTCACCCCTCCACTTT.

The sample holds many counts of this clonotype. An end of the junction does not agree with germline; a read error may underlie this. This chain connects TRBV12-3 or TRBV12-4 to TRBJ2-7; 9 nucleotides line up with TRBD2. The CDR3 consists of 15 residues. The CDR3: CASRLAGAPSGEQYF. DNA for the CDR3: TGTGCCAGCAGATTAGCGGGAGCTCCCTCCGGAGAGCAGTACTTC.

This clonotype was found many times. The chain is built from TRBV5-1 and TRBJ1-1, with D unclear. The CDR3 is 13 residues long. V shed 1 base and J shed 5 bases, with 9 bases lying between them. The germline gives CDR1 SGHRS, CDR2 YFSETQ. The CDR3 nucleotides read TGCGCCAGCAGCTTGTGGTCGGGGACTGAAGCTTTCTTT. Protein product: CASSLWSGTEAFF.

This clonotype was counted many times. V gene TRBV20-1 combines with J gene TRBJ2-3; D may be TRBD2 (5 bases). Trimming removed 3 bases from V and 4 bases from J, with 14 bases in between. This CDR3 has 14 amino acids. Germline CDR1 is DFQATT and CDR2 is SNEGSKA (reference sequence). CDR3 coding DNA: TGCAGTGCTAGTTGGGAGAGCGGCGCAGATACGCAGTATTTT. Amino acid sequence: CSASWESGADTQYF.

The CDR3, as DNA: TGTGCCAGCAGCTTGGACCCGGGACAGAACACCGGGGAGCTGTTTTTT. As protein: CASSLDPGQNTGELFF. The gene calls are TRBV7-8 and TRBJ2-2, with D perhaps matching TRBD1 (6 bases). The V gene's germline CDR1 is SGHVS and CDR2 FQNEAQ. Trimming took off 3 bases at V and 1 base at J, with 12 bases between the two ends. This CDR3 has 16 amino acids.

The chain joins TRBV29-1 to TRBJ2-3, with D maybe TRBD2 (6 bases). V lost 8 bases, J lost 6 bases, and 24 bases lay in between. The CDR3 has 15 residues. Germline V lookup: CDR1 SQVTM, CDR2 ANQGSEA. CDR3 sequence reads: CSYSPAGWHFDTQYF. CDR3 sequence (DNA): TGCAGCTACTCTCCCGCGGGGTGGCACTTCGATACGCAGTATTTT.

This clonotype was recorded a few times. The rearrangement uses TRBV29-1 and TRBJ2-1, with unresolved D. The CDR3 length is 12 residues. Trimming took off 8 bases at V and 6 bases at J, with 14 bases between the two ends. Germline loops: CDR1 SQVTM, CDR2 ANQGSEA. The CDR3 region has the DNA TGCAGCACCGGGTCCACTATCAATGAGCAGTTCTTC. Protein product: CSTGSTINEQFF.

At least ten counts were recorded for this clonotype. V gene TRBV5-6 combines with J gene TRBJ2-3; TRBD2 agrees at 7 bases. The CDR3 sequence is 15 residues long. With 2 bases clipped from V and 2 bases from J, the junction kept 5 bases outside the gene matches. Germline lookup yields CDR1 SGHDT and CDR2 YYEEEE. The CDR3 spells CASSFAGAPTDTQYF. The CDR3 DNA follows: TGTGCCAGCAGCTTCGCGGGAGCCCCCACAGATACGCAGTATTTT.

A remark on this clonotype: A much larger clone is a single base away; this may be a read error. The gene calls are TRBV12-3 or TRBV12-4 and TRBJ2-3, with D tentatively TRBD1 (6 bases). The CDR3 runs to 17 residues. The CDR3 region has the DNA TGTGCCTGCAGTTTACTGTTGGGGGCGGTGGGCACAGATACGCAGTATTTT. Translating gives CACSLLLGAVGTDTQYF.

The CDR3 DNA follows: TGTGCCAGCACCCAACCAAGGGGCGGGAAGGGGCACAATGAGCAGTTCTTC. Its protein product is CASTQPRGGKGHNEQFF. This sequence joins TRBV12-3 or TRBV12-4 and TRBJ2-1, with a weak D call TRBD2 (6 bases). Trimming removed 7 bases at V and 5 bases at J, with 24 bases between. This CDR3 is built from 17 residues.

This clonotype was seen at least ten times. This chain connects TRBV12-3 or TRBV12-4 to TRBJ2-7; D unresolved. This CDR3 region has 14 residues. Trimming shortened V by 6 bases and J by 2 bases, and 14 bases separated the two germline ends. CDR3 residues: CASSPRLSTYEQYF. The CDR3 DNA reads TGTGCCAGCAGCCCCCGACTGAGCACCTACGAGCAGTACTTC.

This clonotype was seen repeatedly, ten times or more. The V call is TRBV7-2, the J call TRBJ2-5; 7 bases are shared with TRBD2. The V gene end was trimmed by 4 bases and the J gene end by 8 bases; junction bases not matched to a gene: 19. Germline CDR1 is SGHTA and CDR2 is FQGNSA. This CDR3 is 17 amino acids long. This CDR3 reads CASSYPNPRESAVTQYF. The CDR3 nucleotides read TGTGCCAGCAGCTACCCAAACCCGCGGGAGTCGGCTGTCACCCAGTACTTC. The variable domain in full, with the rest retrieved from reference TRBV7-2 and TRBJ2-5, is GAGVSQSPSNKVTEKGKDVELRCDPISGHTALYWYRQSLGQGLEFLIYFQGNSAPDKSGLPSDRFSAERTGGSVSTLTIQRTQQEDSAVYLCASSYPNPRESAVTQYFGPGTRLLVL.